These 10 T cell receptor beta chains were all obtained from the same sample, sequenced in a study of TIL therapy for anti-PD-1-resistant metastatic lung cancer. The time point denotes: pre-treatment sample, taken before nivolumab and TIL therapy. The tumor samples were excised metastases, mostly pleural nodules or supraclavicular lymph nodes. The libraries were made with immunoSEQ v3. Clones were read by immunoSEQ multiplex PCR, and TCRdb kept only the in-frame ones, dropping some. Here the sample spans about 7,500 clones, around 74% being singletons. Here the sequenced sample was tumor tissue, taken at baseline. The receptor set was obtained from a person aged 30 to 80 with non-small cell lung cancer.

The chain links TRBV7-9 to TRBJ1-6, with D unresolved. The V gene lost 1 base and the J gene lost 9 bases, with 7 bases spanning the gap. Germline V gene sequence: CDR1 SEHNR, CDR2 FQNEAQ (reference sequence). This CDR3 is built from 13 residues. CDR3 region: CASSLGGASPLHF. The CDR3 bases are TGTGCCAGCAGCTTAGGAGGCGCTTCACCCCTCCACTTT.

The J gene is TRBJ2-2, the V gene TRBV19, with a weak D call TRBD1 (6 bases). The V gene lost 6 bases and the J gene lost 0 bases, with 11 bases spanning the gap. This CDR3 comprises 15 residues. CDR1 and CDR2 (germline): LNHDA, SQIVND (reference sequence). As DNA, the CDR3 is TGTGCCAGTAGCGACAGGCCCGCGAACACCGGGGAGCTGTTTTTT. Its translation: CASSDRPANTGELFF.

The chain couples TRBV7-6 to TRBJ2-1; D is possibly TRBD2 (5 bases). This CDR3 is 15 amino acids long. The V gene's germline CDR1 is SGHVS and CDR2 FNYEAQ. V was clipped by 3 bases and J by 6 bases, with 15 bases between them. Written as DNA, the CDR3 is TGTGCCAGCAGCTTCAAATTCGGGGAGAGCAATGAGCAGTTCTTC. Translation: CASSFKFGESNEQFF.

The gene calls are TRBV6-5 and TRBJ1-1; TRBD1 is a possible D gene (6 bases). The V gene's germline CDR1 is MNHEY and CDR2 SVGAGI. This CDR3 region has 13 residues. V shed 6 bases and J shed 10 bases, with 18 bases lying between them. The CDR3, as DNA: TGTGCCAGCAGCCAAACTCTACAGGGCAGAGCTTTCTTT. Its translation: CASSQTLQGRAFF.

The chain joins TRBV7-9 to TRBJ1-1, with unresolved D. CDR3 length equals 16 residues. V gave up 2 bases and J gave up 0 bases, with 13 bases separating them. Germline CDR1 and CDR2: SEHNR and FQNEAQ (reference sequence). Written as DNA, the CDR3 is TGTGCCAGCAGCTTATGGGGAACGCGCATGAACACTGAAGCTTTCTTT. It codes for CASSLWGTRMNTEAFF.

J is TRBJ2-3 and V is TRBV2, with D possibly being TRBD2 (6 bases). CDR1 is SNHLY, CDR2 FYNNEI, per germline. The CDR3 contains 17 residues. V was cut by 2 bases and J by 0 bases, with 15 bases left in between. The CDR3 nucleotides read TGTGCCAGCAGTGAACTCCCTACTAGCATTAGCACAGATACGCAGTATTTT. Amino acid sequence: CASSELPTSISTDTQYF.

V usage is TRBV5-6 and J usage is TRBJ2-7; 8 bases are a match to TRBD1. After removal of 3 bases from V and 2 bases from J, the junction contained 7 bases not matched to a gene. Germline CDR1 and CDR2: SGHDT and YYEEEE. The CDR3 is 15 residues long. The CDR3 nucleotides are TGTGCCAGCAGCTCATATCGGACAGGGCCCTACGAGCAGTACTTC. Translated, it gives CASSSYRTGPYEQYF.

This chain connects TRBV7-9 to TRBJ2-7; 10 bases agree with TRBD2. The CDR3 loop spans 16 amino acids. In germline, CDR1 is SEHNR, CDR2 FQNEAQ (reference sequence). The ends lost 6 bases at V and 4 bases at J; junction bases unmatched: 12. The chain's CDR3 is CASSPRAGGEFYEQYF. CDR3 nucleotides: TGTGCCAGCAGTCCCCGAGCGGGGGGGGAATTTTACGAGCAGTACTTC.

The chain employs TRBV19 and TRBJ2-1, with 9 bases matching TRBD1. Unmatched junction bases numbered 5, after V lost 6 bases and J lost 8 bases. The germline CDR1 and CDR2 sequences are LNHDA and SQIVND (reference sequence). This CDR3 spans 13 amino acids. CDR3 protein: CASRKQGADEQFF. DNA of the CDR3: TGTGCCAGTAGGAAACAGGGGGCGGATGAGCAGTTCTTC.

The chain is built from TRBV5-1 and TRBJ2-1; maybe TRBD1 (7 bases). Trimming left V 4 bases short and J 7 bases short, with 12 bases between. The CDR3 covers 13 residues. From germline, CDR1 is SGHRS and CDR2 YFSETQ. The DNA of the CDR3 is TGCGCCAGCAGCGGGCCAGGGGGGAATGAGCAGTTCTTC. Translation gives CASSGPGGNEQFF.